The 7 T cell receptor beta chains in this list originate from one sample, sequenced in a study of identifying expanded T cells in peripheral blood. Assay used: immunoSEQ multiplex PCR; TCRdb lists only in-frame clones, some missing. The profile shows roughly 100,000 clones, approximately 88% of them singletons. The sequenced sample was blood. The receptor source for this set is a person aged 18 to 75 in good health.

This clone was counted a few times. The V and J genes are TRBV5-6 and TRBJ2-2; 11 nucleotides match TRBD2. The junction had 5 bases not matched to a gene; V was cut back by 1 base and J by 6 bases. This CDR3 has 16 amino acids. Germline assignment: CDR1 SGHDT and CDR2 YYEEEE. The CDR3 sequence is CASSLRLAGSPGELFF. The CDR3 DNA sequence: TGTGCCAGCAGCTTGAGACTAGCGGGATCGCCCGGGGAGCTGTTTTTT.

The rearrangement uses TRBV7-2 and TRBJ1-3; D is ambiguous. The CDR3 runs to 14 residues. Germline CDR1 is SGHTA and CDR2 is FQGNSA. V dropped 5 bases and J dropped 9 bases, with 17 bases sitting between them. CDR3 sequence: CASSPLEGFGTIYF. DNA of the CDR3: TGTGCCAGCAGCCCCCTGGAAGGGTTCGGCACCATATATTTT.

The rearrangement uses TRBV25-1 and TRBJ1-1; D is uncertain. Germline V gene lookup returns CDR1 MGHDK and CDR2 SYGVNS. Between the trimmed V and J ends, which lost 4 bases and 0 bases, there was a span of 6 bases. The CDR3 length is 13 residues. The CDR3 sequence is CASSVNMNTEAFF. CDR3 sequence (DNA): TGTGCCAGCAGTGTTAACATGAACACTGAAGCTTTCTTT.

The rearrangement links TRBV6-6 to TRBJ2-3, with 8 nucleotides matching TRBD2. The V segment lost 0 bases and the J segment 7 bases; nucleotides outside the gene matches: 9. Germline V gene lookup returns CDR1 MNHNY and CDR2 SVGAGI (reference sequence). The CDR3 covers 16 residues. CDR3 in amino acids: CASSYSGAGGPNTQYF. DNA for the CDR3: TGTGCCAGCAGTTACTCAGGTGCGGGAGGTCCCAATACGCAGTATTTT.

The V gene is TRBV2, the J gene TRBJ1-2; possibly TRBD1 for D (5 bases). This CDR3 spans 11 amino acids. The V end was cut by 2 bases, the J end by 9 bases, with 7 bases between. CDR1 is SNHLY, CDR2 FYNNEI, per germline. CDR3 sequence: CASSEWGSYTF. The CDR3 DNA is TGTGCCAGCAGTGAATGGGGGAGCTACACCTTC.

The J gene is TRBJ1-2, the V gene TRBV6-6, with unresolved D. CDR1 MNHNY and CDR2 SVGAGI come from the germline V gene (reference sequence). Trimming pared 6 bases from V and 6 bases from J, leaving 14 bases between. CDR3 length: 13 amino acids. The CDR3 bases are TGTGCCAGCAGGACCCCTCAGAGTAATGGCTACACCTTC. Protein product: CASRTPQSNGYTF.

The genes are TRBV6-5 and TRBJ1-1, with TRBD1 as a possible D gene (6 bases). Germline assignment: CDR1 MNHEY and CDR2 SVGAGI. Trimming left V 5 bases short and J 3 bases short, with 13 bases between. The CDR3 length is 14 residues. This CDR3 reads CASSQGQKDTEAFF. For the CDR3, the DNA is TGTGCCAGCAGTCAAGGACAGAAAGACACTGAAGCTTTCTTT.